Each of the 14 T cell receptor beta chains below was sequenced from the same sample in a study of blood T cell repertoires in COVID-19. Clones were sequenced by immunoSEQ multiplex PCR, and TCRdb holds only the in-frame ones, with some missing. In the table there are roughly 200,000 clones, 70% to 90% of which are singletons. Sequences were obtained from peripheral blood. Source of these receptors: a woman of 80 years or more with acute or convalescent COVID-19.

V and J are TRBV2 and TRBJ2-2; weak D call: TRBD2 (5 bases). Looked up from germline, CDR1 is SNHLY and CDR2 is FYNNEI. V lost 5 bases and J 6 bases, leaving 13 bases between the germline ends. The CDR3 covers 14 residues. The CDR3 bases are TGTGCCAGCAGTCTTGCTACTAGTGCCGGGGAGCTGTTTTTT. Protein sequence: CASSLATSAGELFF.

The chain carries TRBV28 and TRBJ2-7; TRBD1 matches at 9 bases. Per germline, CDR1 MDHEN and CDR2 SYDVKM. The CDR3 is 15 residues long. Trimming at V came to 0 bases and at J to 5 bases, leaving 5 bases not matched to a gene. The CDR3, as DNA: TGTGCCAGCAGTTTATGGGGACAGGGTCGTCACGAGCAGTACTTC. Translation: CASSLWGQGRHEQYF.

The CDR3 spells CASSFNAGAGNTIYF. As DNA, the CDR3 is TGTGCCAGCAGTTTTAATGCAGGGGCTGGAAACACCATATATTTT. The V call is TRBV27, the J call TRBJ1-3; possible D gene TRBD1, 6 bases. The CDR3 spans 15 residues. Germline-derived CDR1 and CDR2 are MNHEY and SMNVEV (reference sequence). The germline V and J ends were trimmed by 3 bases and 2 bases, with 11 bases remaining between them.

The rearrangement links TRBV9 to TRBJ2-3; tentative D call: TRBD2 (5 bases). Trimming cost V 1 base and J 3 bases, with 9 bases left between them. The V gene's germline CDR1 is SGDLS and CDR2 YYNGEE. The CDR3 has 14 residues. CDR3 loop: CASSVREGTDTQYF. The CDR3 DNA reads TGTGCCAGCAGCGTACGAGAGGGAACAGATACGCAGTATTTT.

The rearrangement joins TRBV7-8 to TRBJ1-4; D is uncertain. Germline V gives CDR1 SGHVS, CDR2 FQNEAQ. This CDR3 region has 16 residues. V was clipped by 3 bases and J by 4 bases, with 15 bases between them. The CDR3 sequence: CASSFRLPGINEKLFF. CDR3 nucleotides: TGTGCCAGCAGCTTCCGCCTACCGGGAATTAATGAAAAACTGTTTTTT.

V and J are TRBV19 and TRBJ1-1, with D possibly TRBD1 on 5 matching bases. The CDR3 covers 17 residues. Per germline, CDR1 LNHDA and CDR2 SQIVND (reference sequence). The germline V and J ends were trimmed by 0 bases and 4 bases, with 18 bases remaining between them. CDR3 sequence reads: CASSIEGGAVFGTEAFF. The CDR3 DNA sequence: TGTGCCAGTAGTATAGAAGGAGGGGCTGTGTTTGGCACTGAAGCTTTCTTT.

The chain joins TRBV5-1 to TRBJ1-5, with D perhaps TRBD1 (5 bases). The length of the CDR3 is 17 residues. The V gene lost 0 bases and the J gene lost 2 bases, with 15 bases spanning the gap. In germline, CDR1 is SGHRS, CDR2 YFSETQ. CDR3 sequence: CASSLGEGQGGNQPQHF. As DNA, the CDR3 is TGCGCCAGCAGCTTGGGGGAGGGGCAGGGCGGCAATCAGCCCCAGCATTTT.

The chain uses TRBV2 and TRBJ2-1; 13 bases map to TRBD2. Germline trimming cut 4 bases from V and 9 bases from J; bases unmatched to any gene: 6. Germline CDR1 SNHLY, CDR2 FYNNEI. This CDR3 contains 15 residues. CDR3 nucleotides: TGTGCCAGCAGTGGGACTAGCGGGAGTGGGGGTGAGCAGTTCTTC. Protein: CASSGTSGSGGEQFF.

The chain uses TRBV21-1 and TRBJ1-1. TRBV21-1 is a known pseudogene. CDR3 length: 18 residues. For the CDR3, the DNA is TGTGCCAGCAGACACGACGGACGGGACTGGGAGGAGGACACTGAAGCTTTCTTT. Protein sequence: CASRHDGRDWEEDTEAFF.

This chain links TRBV6-6 with TRBJ2-4; D is perhaps TRBD2 (5 bases). The CDR3 length is 17 residues. Per germline, CDR1 MNHNY and CDR2 SVGAGI (reference sequence). Trimming removed 5 bases at V and 0 bases at J, with 17 bases between. The CDR3 DNA sequence: TGTGCCAGCAGTCCTCCGGGATTCAGCCTAGCCAAAAACATTCAGTACTTC. It specifies CASSPPGFSLAKNIQYF.

The chain combines TRBV5-1 with TRBJ2-2; 8 bases agree with TRBD2. J was trimmed by 1 base and V by 0 bases; bases with no gene match: 8. This CDR3 region has 18 residues. Germline assignment: CDR1 SGHRS and CDR2 YFSETQ. Here the CDR3 reads CASSLVSLAGGNTGELFF. The CDR3 DNA follows: TGCGCCAGCAGCTTGGTTTCTCTCGCGGGAGGGAACACCGGGGAGCTGTTTTTT.

The chain joins TRBV30 to TRBJ1-1, with D unclear. Looked up from germline, CDR1 is GTSNPN and CDR2 is SVGIG (reference sequence). V shed 3 bases and J shed 3 bases, with 14 bases lying between them. This CDR3 has 14 residues. The DNA for the CDR3 is TGTGCCTGGAGCCGGGAGGTAGCTGACACTGAAGCTTTCTTT. Translated: CAWSREVADTEAFF.

The V and J genes are TRBV6-2 or TRBV6-3 and TRBJ2-2; 9 bases are shared with TRBD2. The CDR3 consists of 16 residues. From germline, CDR1 is MNHEY and CDR2 SVGEGT. The ends lost 1 base at V and 6 bases at J; junction bases unmatched: 6. CDR3 sequence (DNA): TGTGCCAGCAGTTACTTGGCGGGAGGGTTCCCCGGGGAGCTGTTTTTT. Its translation: CASSYLAGGFPGELFF.

The J gene is TRBJ2-7, the V gene TRBV6-5; 9 nucleotides match TRBD2. Germline-derived CDR1 and CDR2 are MNHEY and SVGAGI. The CDR3 is 15 residues long. V lost 6 bases, J lost 3 bases, and 9 bases stayed unmatched. The CDR3 spells CASSKSGTSSYEQYF. The DNA of the CDR3 is TGTGCCAGCAGCAAATCCGGGACTAGCAGCTACGAGCAGTACTTC.